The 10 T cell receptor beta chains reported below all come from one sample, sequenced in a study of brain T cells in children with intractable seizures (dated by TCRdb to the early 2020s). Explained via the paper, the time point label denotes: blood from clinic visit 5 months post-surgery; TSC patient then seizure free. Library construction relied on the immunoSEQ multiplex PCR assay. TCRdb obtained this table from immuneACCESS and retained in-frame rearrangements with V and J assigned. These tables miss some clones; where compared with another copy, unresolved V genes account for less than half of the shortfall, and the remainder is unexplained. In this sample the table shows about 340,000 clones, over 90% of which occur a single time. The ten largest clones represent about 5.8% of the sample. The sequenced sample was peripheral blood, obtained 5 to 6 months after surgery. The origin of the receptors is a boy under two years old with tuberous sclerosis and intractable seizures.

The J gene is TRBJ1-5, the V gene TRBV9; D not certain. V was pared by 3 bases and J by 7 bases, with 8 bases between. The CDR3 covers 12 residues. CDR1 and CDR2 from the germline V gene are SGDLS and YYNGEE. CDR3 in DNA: TGTGCCAGCAGCGACGGTAGGCAGCCCCAGCATTTT. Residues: CASSDGRQPQHF.

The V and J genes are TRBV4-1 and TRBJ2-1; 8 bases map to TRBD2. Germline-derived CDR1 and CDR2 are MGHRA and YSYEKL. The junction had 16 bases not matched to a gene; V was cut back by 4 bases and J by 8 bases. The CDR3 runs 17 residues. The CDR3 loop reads CASSRGPTPGGPDEQFF. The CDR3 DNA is TGCGCCAGCAGCCGAGGACCTACTCCGGGGGGGCCCGATGAGCAGTTCTTC.

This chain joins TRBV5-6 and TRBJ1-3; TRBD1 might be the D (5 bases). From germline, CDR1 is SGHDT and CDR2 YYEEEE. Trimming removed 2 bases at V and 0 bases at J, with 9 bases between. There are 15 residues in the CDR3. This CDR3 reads CASSLDSLSGNTIYF. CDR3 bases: TGTGCCAGCAGCTTAGACAGCCTCTCTGGAAACACCATATATTTT.

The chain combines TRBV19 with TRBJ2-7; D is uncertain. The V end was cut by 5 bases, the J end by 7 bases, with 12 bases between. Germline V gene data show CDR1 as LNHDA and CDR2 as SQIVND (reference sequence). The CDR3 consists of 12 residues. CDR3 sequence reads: CASSLPPREQYF. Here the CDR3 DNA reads TGTGCCAGTAGTCTCCCCCCACGGGAGCAGTACTTC.

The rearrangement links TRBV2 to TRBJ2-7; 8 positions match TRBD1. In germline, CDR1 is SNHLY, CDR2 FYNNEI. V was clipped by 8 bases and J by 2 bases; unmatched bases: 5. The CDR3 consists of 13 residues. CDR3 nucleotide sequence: TGTGCCAGCCGGAGACAGGGGACCTACGAGCAGTACTTC. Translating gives CASRRQGTYEQYF.

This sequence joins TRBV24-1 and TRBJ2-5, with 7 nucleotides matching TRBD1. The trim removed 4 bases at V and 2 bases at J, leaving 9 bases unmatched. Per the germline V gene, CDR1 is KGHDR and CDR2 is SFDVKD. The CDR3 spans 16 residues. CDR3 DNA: TGTGCCACCAGTGACACAATAGGGACAGAACAAGAGACCCAGTACTTC. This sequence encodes CATSDTIGTEQETQYF.

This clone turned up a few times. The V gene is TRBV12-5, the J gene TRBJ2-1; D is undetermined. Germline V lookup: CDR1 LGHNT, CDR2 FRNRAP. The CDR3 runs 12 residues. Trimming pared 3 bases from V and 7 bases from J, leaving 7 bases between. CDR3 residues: CASGFEWNEQFF. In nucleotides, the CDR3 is TGTGCTAGTGGTTTCGAGTGGAATGAGCAGTTCTTC.

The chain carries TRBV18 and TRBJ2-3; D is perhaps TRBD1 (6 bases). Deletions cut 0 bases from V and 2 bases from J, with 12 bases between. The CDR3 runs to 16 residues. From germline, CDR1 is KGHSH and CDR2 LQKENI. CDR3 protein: CASSPPGGGNTDTQYF. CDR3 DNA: TGTGCCAGCTCACCACCGGGTGGGGGCAACACAGATACGCAGTATTTT.

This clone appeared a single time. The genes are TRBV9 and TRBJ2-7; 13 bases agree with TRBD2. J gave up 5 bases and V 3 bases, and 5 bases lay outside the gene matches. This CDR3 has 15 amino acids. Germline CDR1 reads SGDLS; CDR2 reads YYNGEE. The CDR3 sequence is CASSAGTSGTDEQYF. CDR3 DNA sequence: TGTGCCAGCAGCGCCGGGACTAGCGGGACCGACGAGCAGTACTTC.

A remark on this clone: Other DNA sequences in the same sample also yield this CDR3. CDR3: CSVERGYGYTF. CDR3 nucleotide sequence: TGCAGCGTTGAACGGGGTTATGGCTACACCTTC. The chain combines TRBV29-1 with TRBJ1-2, with D hard to call. Germline CDR1 and CDR2: SQVTM and ANQGSEA. Deletions cut 2 bases from V and 5 bases from J, with 6 bases between. The length of the CDR3 is 11 residues.